This TCR beta chain was sequenced during a study of cytomegalovirus exposure and HLA in healthy donors. Both 60 Vbeta primers and 13 Jbeta primers went into the PCR. The method was immunoSEQ multiplex PCR; TCRdb's version includes in-frame clones alone and lacks a portion of them. Among around 150,000 clones, under 80% were seen once, and the ten largest hold around 2.1%. The germline V gene encodes CDR1 GTSNPN and CDR2 SVGIG (reference sequence). Trimming shortened V by 4 bases and J by 3 bases, and 12 bases separated the two germline ends. CDR3 length: 13 residues. The sequence was obtained from a female donor in good health and CMV-seronegative. The gene calls are TRBV30 and TRBJ1-1; no clear D gene. The sample consisted of PBMCs. CDR3 nucleotide sequence: TGTGCCTGGAAACAGTTTGTGCACACTGAAGCTTTCTTT. This translates into CAWKQFVHTEAFF.